The 26 T cell receptor beta chains listed next were all sequenced from one sample in a study of shared clonotypes between healthy human individuals (dated by TCRdb to the early 2020s). Library construction relied on the immunoSEQ multiplex PCR assay. TCRdb re-hosts the immuneACCESS table, in-frame sequences only. Its copies lack some clones; in the studies checked, an unresolved V gene accounts for under half of them, and the cause for the rest is not known. The sample table contains 450,000 to 600,000 clones; only one count was recorded for 60% to 85% of them. Over 10% of the sample is taken by the ten largest. The specimen was PBMCs. Source of these receptors: a middle-aged woman in good health. Some clones in this sample may be carry-over from other donors' samples.

The CDR3 sequence is CAGTGLAGGELFF. For the CDR3, the DNA is TGTGCCGGGACGGGACTAGCGGGGGGGGAGCTGTTTTTT. J is TRBJ2-2 and V is TRBV30; 13 bases map to TRBD2. In germline, CDR1 is GTSNPN, CDR2 SVGIG (reference sequence). With 8 bases clipped from V and 8 bases from J, the junction kept 5 bases outside the gene matches. The CDR3 length is 13 residues. Combining the CDR3 with reference TRBV30 and TRBJ2-2 gives the whole variable domain SQTIHQWPATLVQPVGSPLSLECTVEGTSNPNLYWYRQAAGRGLQLLFYSVGIGQISSEVPQNLSASRPQDRQFILSSKKLLLSDSGFYLCAGTGLAGGELFFGEGSRLTVL.

The chain joins TRBV5-1 to TRBJ1-4; tentative D call: TRBD1 (6 bases). V lost 0 bases and J lost 7, with 7 bases in between. Germline V gives CDR1 SGHRS, CDR2 YFSETQ. The CDR3 runs to 13 residues. CDR3 amino acids: CASSLVGAEKLFF. The DNA of the CDR3 is TGCGCCAGCAGCTTGGTGGGGGCTGAAAAACTGTTTTTT.

This chain connects TRBV18 to TRBJ2-2, with 8 bases aligning to TRBD1. The CDR3 totals 16 residues. V was pared by 0 bases and J by 4 bases, with 4 bases of the junction left unmatched. Germline assignment: CDR1 KGHSH and CDR2 LQKENI. The CDR3 DNA reads TGTGCCAGCTCACCACCAACGACAGGGGCCACCGGGGAGCTGTTTTTT. It codes for CASSPPTTGATGELFF.

This rearrangement joins TRBV5-1 to TRBJ2-5; 10 bases are shared with TRBD2. Per germline, CDR1 SGHRS and CDR2 YFSETQ. The junction had 11 bases not matched to a gene; V was cut back by 4 bases and J by 5 bases. This CDR3 comprises 16 residues. CDR3 sequence reads: CASSPSLAGVGETQYF. In nucleotides, the CDR3 is TGCGCCAGCAGCCCGTCCCTAGCGGGAGTAGGTGAGACCCAGTACTTC.

V is TRBV11-3 and J is TRBJ2-5, with D tentatively TRBD1 or TRBD2 (5 bases each). The J call may be wrong; the DNA end is better matched by TRBJ2-7. CDR1 and CDR2 (germline): SGHNT, YENEEA. This CDR3 comprises 13 residues. Written as DNA, the CDR3 is TGTGCCAGCAGCTTAGTGGCTGGGGGCGAGCAGTACTTC. As protein: CASSLVAGGEQYF.

V and J are TRBV18 and TRBJ1-2; 8 bases are shared with TRBD1. CDR3 length: 15 residues. The germline V gene has CDR1 KGHSH and CDR2 LQKENI. The V gene end was trimmed by 7 bases and the J gene end by 3 bases; junction bases not matched to a gene: 10. CDR3 sequence reads: CASLPGQGADYGYTF. The CDR3 nucleotides are TGTGCCAGCTTACCGGGGCAGGGGGCTGACTATGGCTACACCTTC.

In this sample, this clone turned up a few times. The V call is TRBV5-4, the J call TRBJ2-1, with D maybe TRBD2 (5 bases). This CDR3 spans 16 amino acids. Germline lookup yields CDR1 SGHNT and CDR2 YYREEE (reference sequence). V was shortened by 4 bases and J by 7 bases, with 21 bases between the two germline ends. Written as DNA, the CDR3 is TGTGCCAGCAGCCCCCAGCTAGCATCCCTGGCTAATGAGCAGTTCTTC. This encodes CASSPQLASLANEQFF. The variable domain in full, with the rest retrieved from reference TRBV5-4 and TRBJ2-1, is ETGVTQSPTHLIKTRGQQVTLRCSSQSGHNTVSWYQQALGQGPQFIFQYYREEENGRGNFPPRFSGLQFPNYSSELNVNALELDDSALYLCASSPQLASLANEQFFGPGTRLTVL.

V usage is TRBV5-5 and J usage is TRBJ2-7; D is possibly TRBD2 (5 bases). Germline V gene data show CDR1 as SGHKS and CDR2 as YYEKEE (reference sequence). The CDR3 loop spans 15 amino acids. V shed 2 bases and J shed 6 bases, with 18 bases lying between them. CDR3 coding DNA: TGTGCCAGCAGCTTCGTAGGCGGGCCCTCCGTCGAGCAGTACTTC. Its protein product is CASSFVGGPSVEQYF.

This clone was seen a few times. The V gene is TRBV4-1, the J gene TRBJ2-1; 9 bases map to TRBD2. CDR1 and CDR2 (germline): MGHRA, YSYEKL. The CDR3 runs to 16 residues. V lost 4 bases to trimming and J lost 7 bases; unmatched junction nucleotides: 11. CDR3: CASSPLVAGGPNEQFF. The CDR3, as DNA: TGCGCCAGCAGCCCGCTTGTGGCGGGAGGGCCGAATGAGCAGTTCTTC.

V gene TRBV2 combines with J gene TRBJ1-1, with D possibly TRBD1 on 6 matching bases. The CDR3 is 12 amino acids. Trimming removed 7 bases at V and 11 bases at J, with 17 bases between. Germline loops: CDR1 SNHLY, CDR2 FYNNEI. CDR3 sequence (DNA): TGTGCCAGCACCCCCCAGGGGCAGCTGGCTTTCTTT. It is translated as CASTPQGQLAFF.

In the case of this clone: Germline is not matched at one junction end, which may reflect a read error. This sequence joins TRBV11-2 and TRBJ2-7, with a possible D match to TRBD2 (6 bases). Per germline, CDR1 SGHAT and CDR2 FQNNGV. The CDR3 contains 11 residues. The CDR3 reads CGSCGEYEPYF. DNA of the CDR3: TGTGGTTCGTGCGGGGAGTACGAGCCGTACTTC.

This clone is a singleton in its sample. J is TRBJ2-7 and V is TRBV7-2, with 11 nucleotides matching TRBD2. Trimming removed 5 bases from V and 6 bases from J; junction bases left unmatched: 9. CDR3 length: 15 amino acids. Germline loops: CDR1 SGHTA, CDR2 FQGNSA. CDR3 sequence (DNA): TGTGCCAGCAGCGCGTATAGCGGGAGGGCGGGCGAGCAGTACTTC. Translated: CASSAYSGRAGEQYF.

The chain carries TRBV19 and TRBJ2-5, with 15 bases aligning to TRBD2. Germline V gives CDR1 LNHDA, CDR2 SQIVND (reference sequence). The CDR3 has 17 residues. Trimming removed 3 bases from V and 5 bases from J; junction bases left unmatched: 7. The CDR3 spells CASSIPGLAGGGETQYF. CDR3 nucleotide sequence: TGTGCCAGTAGTATCCCGGGACTAGCGGGAGGAGGGGAGACCCAGTACTTC.

V gene TRBV5-6 combines with J gene TRBJ2-3; D gene ambiguous. With 0 bases removed from V and 5 bases from J, the gap between germline ends came to 19 bases. There are 17 residues in the CDR3. Germline V CDR1 and CDR2: SGHDT, YYEEEE. For the CDR3, the DNA is TGTGCCAGCAGCTTGGGGAGCCTCCCCCGCGGTGAAGATACGCAGTATTTT. This sequence encodes CASSLGSLPRGEDTQYF.

The V gene is TRBV18, the J gene TRBJ1-4; TRBD1 might be the D (6 bases). The CDR3 is made up of 16 amino acids. Germline V gives CDR1 KGHSH, CDR2 LQKENI. Trimming left V 3 bases short and J 9 bases short, with 20 bases between. Written as DNA, the CDR3 is TGTGCCAGCTCACCCTTCGATGTGGGACAAGGGCAAAAACTGTTTTTT. Protein: CASSPFDVGQGQKLFF.

A single count supports this clone. The chain links TRBV7-9 to TRBJ2-4, with D maybe TRBD2 (6 bases). Trimming took 4 bases from V and 7 from J, leaving 11 bases between them. Germline CDR1 is SEHNR and CDR2 is FQNEAQ (reference sequence). This CDR3 region has 13 residues. The chain's CDR3 is CASSSGGFNIQYF. The CDR3 nucleotides are TGTGCCAGCAGCTCCGGGGGTTTCAACATTCAGTACTTC.

The rearrangement links TRBV18 to TRBJ2-2, with D hard to call. The CDR3 extends over 16 amino acids. The germline gives CDR1 KGHSH, CDR2 LQKENI. V gave up 0 bases and J gave up 0 bases, with 8 bases separating them. The CDR3 DNA reads as TGTGCCAGCTCACCACCGCAGACGTCGAACACCGGGGAGCTGTTTTTT. Amino acid sequence: CASSPPQTSNTGELFF.

This chain links TRBV5-1 with TRBJ2-1; D is unclear. With 0 bases removed from V and 0 bases from J, the gap between germline ends came to 10 bases. In germline, CDR1 is SGHRS, CDR2 YFSETQ. CDR3 length: 16 amino acids. CDR3 amino acids: CASSLEWSSSYNEQFF. The CDR3 DNA reads as TGCGCCAGCAGCTTGGAATGGAGTTCCTCCTACAATGAGCAGTTCTTC.

This clone was recorded at least ten times. CDR3 loop: CASSAWGGVSYNEQFF. The CDR3 nucleotides are TGTGCCAGCAGCGCCTGGGGGGGCGTCTCCTACAATGAGCAGTTCTTC. This chain connects TRBV7-9 to TRBJ2-1; a weak D match, TRBD2 (7 bases). The CDR3 sequence is 16 residues long. V lost 5 bases and J 0 bases, leaving 14 bases between the germline ends. Germline assignment: CDR1 SEHNR and CDR2 FQNEAQ (reference sequence).

This clone was found once. The chain is built from TRBV14 and TRBJ2-1, with unresolved D. V lost 0 bases and J lost 4, with 10 bases in between. The CDR3 covers 15 residues. Germline V CDR1 and CDR2: SGHDN, FVKESK. The CDR3 nucleotides read TGTGCCAGCAGCCAAGATCTTGGCAGGTACAATGAGCAGTTCTTC. Translated: CASSQDLGRYNEQFF.

The gene calls are TRBV28 and TRBJ1-2; 9 bases fit TRBD1. The CDR3 consists of 14 residues. V lost 4 bases to trimming and J lost 2 bases; unmatched junction nucleotides: 2. Per the germline V gene, CDR1 is MDHEN and CDR2 is SYDVKM. The CDR3 sequence: CASSSGTGNYGYTF. The CDR3 DNA reads as TGTGCCAGCAGTTCCGGGACAGGGAACTATGGCTACACCTTC.

In this sample, this clone turned up a few times. The CDR3 sequence is CASSFNTGELFF. In DNA form, the CDR3 reads TGTGCCAGCAGTTTTAACACCGGGGAGCTGTTTTTT. The chain couples TRBV27 to TRBJ2-2, with no clear D. V shed 3 bases and J shed 2 bases, with 1 base lying between them. The CDR3 contains 12 residues. From germline, CDR1 is MNHEY and CDR2 SMNVEV (reference sequence).

The rearrangement uses TRBV5-1 and TRBJ2-3; 11 nucleotides agree with TRBD2. The CDR3 totals 15 residues. With 6 bases clipped from V and 0 bases from J, the junction kept 3 bases outside the gene matches. The germline V gene encodes CDR1 SGHRS and CDR2 YFSETQ. CDR3 DNA: TGCGCCAGCACGACTAGCGGGGCTAGCACAGATACGCAGTATTTT. Its protein is CASTTSGASTDTQYF.

This rearrangement joins TRBV30 to TRBJ2-7; perhaps TRBD2 as D (5 bases). Deletions cut 6 bases from V and 6 bases from J, with 15 bases between. Per the germline V gene, CDR1 is GTSNPN and CDR2 is SVGIG (reference sequence). The CDR3 runs to 12 residues. The CDR3 DNA is TGTGCCTGCCCAGCAATTGCGGGCGAGCAGTACTTC. It yields the protein CACPAIAGEQYF.

The rearrangement uses TRBV19 and TRBJ2-7; D may be TRBD2 (6 bases). V lost 4 bases, J lost 2 bases, and 15 bases lay in between. Germline values: CDR1 LNHDA, CDR2 SQIVND (reference sequence). The CDR3 consists of 15 residues. DNA of the CDR3: TGTGCCAGTAGTACGGCGGGGATGGGGACCTACGAGCAGTACTTC. This translates into CASSTAGMGTYEQYF. The full variable domain, in which reference TRBV19 and TRBJ2-7 provide the parts outside the CDR3, is DGGITQSPKYLFRKEGQNVTLSCEQNLNHDAMYWYRQDPGQGLRLIYYSQIVNDFQKGDIAEGYSVSREKKESFPLTVTSAQKNPTAFYLCASSTAGMGTYEQYFGPGTRLTVT.

The rearrangement uses TRBV9 and TRBJ2-7, with 8 bases fitting TRBD2. In germline, CDR1 is SGDLS, CDR2 YYNGEE. The CDR3 is 15 amino acids. The junction had 11 bases not matched to a gene; V was cut back by 3 bases and J by 6 bases. CDR3 DNA sequence: TGTGCCAGCAGCGCGGGACTAGGCCACTTCGGCGAGCAGTACTTC. Its translation: CASSAGLGHFGEQYF.